Listed below are T cell receptor beta chains from one sample, sequenced in a study of T cells in narcolepsy. The table came from immunoSEQ multiplex PCR; TCRdb's copy has only in-frame clones and leaves some out. Counted here are tens of thousands of clones, 79% occurring once; the ten biggest clones make up 6% to 7%. What was sequenced was memory (CD45RA-) CD4+ T cells from blood. The origin of the receptors is a human donor in good health. CDR3s include the opening cysteine and the closing phenylalanine or tryptophan. The order of the fields is clone size, D gene, J gene, V gene, CDR3 length, CDR3 protein, CDR3 DNA. D genes are given only for firm matches. The listing skips clone size in some rows; elsewhere it reads once, few, many or a size class.

clone_size: once; d_call: .; j_call: TRBJ1-2; v_call: TRBV7-9; cdr3_length: 15; cdr3_aa: CASSLEGGPNYGYTF; cdr3_nt: TGTGCCAGCAGCTTAGAAGGGGGGCCTAACTATGGCTACACCTTC
clone_size: .; d_call: .; j_call: TRBJ1-3; v_call: TRBV28; cdr3_length: 17; cdr3_aa: CATHSWGRGRSGNTIYF; cdr3_nt: TGTGCCACCCATTCGTGGGGGCGAGGCAGATCTGGAAACACCATATATTTT
clone_size: .; d_call: .; j_call: TRBJ1-4; v_call: TRBV6-6; cdr3_length: 14; cdr3_aa: CASSDLNLKEKLFF; cdr3_nt: TGTGCCAGCAGTGACCTGAACCTTAAGGAAAAACTGTTTTTT
clone_size: .; d_call: .; j_call: TRBJ2-6; v_call: TRBV4-3; cdr3_length: 19; cdr3_aa: CASSQGNGRASSGANVLTF; cdr3_nt: TGCGCCAGCAGCCAAGGAAACGGCAGGGCGAGCTCTGGGGCCAACGTCCTGACTTTC
clone_size: once; d_call: TRBD2; j_call: TRBJ2-1; v_call: TRBV11-2; cdr3_length: 15; cdr3_aa: CASSLEGLAENEQFF; cdr3_nt: TGTGCCAGCAGCTTAGAGGGACTAGCGGAAAATGAGCAGTTCTTC
clone_size: .; d_call: .; j_call: TRBJ1-2; v_call: TRBV18; cdr3_length: 13; cdr3_aa: CASSPSDYYGYAF; cdr3_nt: TGTGCCAGCTCACCCTCGGACTACTATGGCTACGCCTTC
clone_size: .; d_call: TRBD2; j_call: TRBJ2-5; v_call: TRBV28; cdr3_length: 14; cdr3_aa: CASSSSGRVETQYF; cdr3_nt: TGTGCCAGCAGTTCTAGCGGGAGAGTGGAGACCCAGTACTTC
clone_size: .; d_call: .; j_call: TRBJ2-5; v_call: TRBV4-2; cdr3_length: 16; cdr3_aa: CASSQDMGATHQAQYF; cdr3_nt: TGTGCCAGCAGCCAAGATATGGGGGCCACCCACCAAGCCCAGTACTTC
clone_size: few; d_call: .; j_call: TRBJ1-1; v_call: TRBV5-6; cdr3_length: 11; cdr3_aa: CASSSRGEAFF; cdr3_nt: TGTGCCAGCAGCTCCCGAGGGGAAGCTTTCTTT
clone_size: .; d_call: .; j_call: TRBJ1-4; v_call: TRBV19; cdr3_length: 8; cdr3_aa: CASSIEYF; cdr3_nt: TGTGCCAGTAGTATCGAGTACTTT
clone_size: once; d_call: TRBD1; j_call: TRBJ1-2; v_call: TRBV28; cdr3_length: 13; cdr3_aa: CASRTGRHYGYTF; cdr3_nt: TGTGCCAGCCGGACAGGGCGTCACTATGGCTACACCTTC
clone_size: .; d_call: .; j_call: TRBJ1-4; v_call: TRBV5-1; cdr3_length: 15; cdr3_aa: CASSSSGQYREKLFF; cdr3_nt: TGCGCCAGCAGCTCCTCCGGACAGTATCGGGAAAAACTGTTTTTT
clone_size: once; d_call: TRBD2; j_call: TRBJ2-1; v_call: TRBV10-1; cdr3_length: 14; cdr3_aa: CASSLAGMRNEQFF; cdr3_nt: TGCGCCAGCAGTTTAGCGGGGATGAGGAATGAGCAGTTCTTC
clone_size: .; d_call: TRBD2; j_call: TRBJ2-7; v_call: TRBV28; cdr3_length: 15; cdr3_aa: CASSSGTSASYEQYF; cdr3_nt: TGTGCCAGCAGTTCAGGGACTAGCGCTTCCTACGAGCAGTACTTC
clone_size: .; d_call: .; j_call: TRBJ2-7; v_call: TRBV6-1; cdr3_length: 14; cdr3_aa: CASSEVVAGYEQYF; cdr3_nt: TGTGCCAGCAGTGAAGTGGTGGCAGGGTACGAGCAGTACTTC
clone_size: .; d_call: .; j_call: TRBJ1-2; v_call: TRBV27; cdr3_length: 14; cdr3_aa: CASRTQQGNYGYTF; cdr3_nt: TGTGCCAGCAGGACGCAACAGGGTAACTATGGCTACACCTTC
clone_size: .; d_call: .; j_call: TRBJ1-1; v_call: TRBV19; cdr3_length: 15; cdr3_aa: CASSSGVGLNTEAFF; cdr3_nt: TGTGCCAGTAGTAGTGGAGTCGGATTAAACACTGAAGCTTTCTTT
clone_size: few; d_call: .; j_call: TRBJ2-5; v_call: TRBV21-1; cdr3_length: 15; cdr3_aa: CASSKGAATQETQYF; cdr3_nt: TGTGCCAGCAGCAAAGGGGCGGCCACCCAAGAGACCCAGTACTTC
clone_size: .; d_call: .; j_call: TRBJ1-4; v_call: TRBV2; cdr3_length: 15; cdr3_aa: CASILVPLIAEKLFF; cdr3_nt: TGTGCCAGCATTCTTGTCCCCCTAATTGCTGAAAAACTGTTTTTT
clone_size: .; d_call: TRBD2; j_call: TRBJ2-3; v_call: TRBV6-5; cdr3_length: 13; cdr3_aa: CASSEERREPQYF; cdr3_nt: TGTGCCAGCAGTGAAGAGCGGCGGGAGCCGCAGTATTTT
clone_size: .; d_call: .; j_call: TRBJ2-5; v_call: TRBV9; cdr3_length: 14; cdr3_aa: CASSVEAAQETQYF; cdr3_nt: TGTGCCAGCAGCGTAGAGGCCGCCCAAGAGACCCAGTACTTC
clone_size: .; d_call: TRBD1; j_call: TRBJ1-2; v_call: TRBV5-1; cdr3_length: 15; cdr3_aa: CASSVGQVTNYGYTF; cdr3_nt: TGCGCCAGCAGCGTCGGACAGGTTACTAACTATGGCTACACCTTC
clone_size: .; d_call: TRBD1; j_call: TRBJ2-7; v_call: TRBV11-1; cdr3_length: 14; cdr3_aa: CASSAGTGPFEQYF; cdr3_nt: TGTGCCAGCAGCGCCGGGACAGGGCCGTTCGAGCAGTACTTC
clone_size: few; d_call: TRBD1; j_call: TRBJ2-1; v_call: TRBV7-2; cdr3_length: 16; cdr3_aa: CASSSNRDRVYNEQFF; cdr3_nt: TGTGCCAGCAGCTCCAATAGGGACAGGGTCTACAATGAGCAGTTCTTC
clone_size: .; d_call: TRBD1; j_call: TRBJ1-2; v_call: TRBV4-1; cdr3_length: 16; cdr3_aa: CASSQAGTGTNYGYTF; cdr3_nt: TGCGCCAGCAGCCAGGCAGGGACAGGAACTAACTATGGCTACACCTTC
clone_size: .; d_call: .; j_call: TRBJ1-2; v_call: TRBV5-4; cdr3_length: 15; cdr3_aa: CASSLTDRIPYGYTF; cdr3_nt: TGTGCCAGCAGCTTGACCGATAGAATCCCCTATGGCTACACCTTC
clone_size: .; d_call: TRBD1; j_call: TRBJ2-7; v_call: TRBV5-4; cdr3_length: 14; cdr3_aa: CASSRDRGAYEQYF; cdr3_nt: TGTGCCAGCAGCAGGGACAGGGGGGCCTACGAGCAGTACTTC
clone_size: .; d_call: TRBD2; j_call: TRBJ2-5; v_call: TRBV5-1; cdr3_length: 15; cdr3_aa: CASASGGKYQETQYF; cdr3_nt: TGCGCCAGCGCTAGCGGGGGGAAGTACCAAGAGACCCAGTACTTC
clone_size: .; d_call: .; j_call: TRBJ2-6; v_call: TRBV28; cdr3_length: 16; cdr3_aa: CASSLMVGSGANVLTF; cdr3_nt: TGTGCCAGCAGTTTAATGGTTGGCTCTGGGGCCAACGTCCTGACTTTC
clone_size: .; d_call: .; j_call: TRBJ2-3; v_call: TRBV5-1; cdr3_length: 12; cdr3_aa: CASMGVADTQYF; cdr3_nt: TGCGCCAGCATGGGGGTGGCAGATACGCAGTATTTT
clone_size: .; d_call: TRBD2; j_call: TRBJ2-3; v_call: TRBV7-3; cdr3_length: 18; cdr3_aa: CASSPKGLAGGNSDTQYF; cdr3_nt: TGTGCCAGCAGCCCGAAGGGACTAGCGGGGGGGAATTCAGATACGCAGTATTTT
clone_size: .; d_call: .; j_call: TRBJ2-6; v_call: TRBV6-1; cdr3_length: 14; cdr3_aa: CASRWDSGANVLTF; cdr3_nt: TGTGCCAGCAGATGGGACTCTGGGGCCAACGTCCTGACTTTC
clone_size: .; d_call: .; j_call: TRBJ2-1; v_call: TRBV11-2; cdr3_length: 18; cdr3_aa: CASTPGGSSHDSYNEQFF; cdr3_nt: TGTGCCAGCACCCCAGGCGGGTCTTCCCACGACTCCTACAATGAGCAGTTCTTC
clone_size: .; d_call: .; j_call: TRBJ2-3; v_call: TRBV6-1; cdr3_length: 14; cdr3_aa: CASSEPPSTDTQYF; cdr3_nt: TGTGCCAGCAGTGAGCCCCCTAGCACAGATACGCAGTATTTT
clone_size: medium-sized; d_call: TRBD1; j_call: TRBJ1-5; v_call: TRBV4-3; cdr3_length: 15; cdr3_aa: CASSQATGAFQPQHF; cdr3_nt: TGCGCCAGCAGCCAAGCCACAGGGGCGTTTCAGCCCCAGCATTTT
clone_size: few; d_call: .; j_call: TRBJ2-7; v_call: TRBV6-1; cdr3_length: 14; cdr3_aa: CASSETPDTYEQYF; cdr3_nt: TGTGCCAGCAGTGAAACCCCGGACACCTACGAGCAGTACTTC
clone_size: few; d_call: .; j_call: TRBJ1-1; v_call: TRBV2; cdr3_length: 14; cdr3_aa: CASQIGRSNTEAFF; cdr3_nt: TGTGCCAGCCAAATCGGACGGTCGAACACTGAAGCTTTCTTT
clone_size: once; d_call: TRBD2; j_call: TRBJ2-7; v_call: TRBV4-1; cdr3_length: 18; cdr3_aa: CASSQGLQTSGSSYEQYF; cdr3_nt: TGCGCCAGCAGCCAAGGGCTCCAGACTAGCGGGAGCTCCTACGAGCAGTACTTC
clone_size: .; d_call: .; j_call: TRBJ1-3; v_call: TRBV18; cdr3_length: 17; cdr3_aa: CASSPPSRRAAGNTIYF; cdr3_nt: TGTGCCAGCTCACCACCGTCACGGAGAGCAGCTGGAAACACCATATATTTT
clone_size: .; d_call: .; j_call: TRBJ1-1; v_call: TRBV18; cdr3_length: 13; cdr3_aa: CASSREGGTEAFF; cdr3_nt: TGTGCCAGCTCACGAGAAGGGGGCACTGAAGCTTTCTTT
clone_size: .; d_call: TRBD1; j_call: TRBJ1-2; v_call: TRBV7-2; cdr3_length: 15; cdr3_aa: CASSSYQTGVKGYTF; cdr3_nt: TGTGCCAGCAGCTCCTACCAGACAGGGGTTAAGGGCTACACCTTC
clone_size: .; d_call: .; j_call: TRBJ2-7; v_call: TRBV2; cdr3_length: 14; cdr3_aa: CASSPGTAIYEQYF; cdr3_nt: TGTGCCAGCAGCCCCGGGACGGCCATATACGAGCAGTACTTC
clone_size: .; d_call: TRBD1; j_call: TRBJ1-1; v_call: TRBV28; cdr3_length: 15; cdr3_aa: CASSFRGSGNTEAFF; cdr3_nt: TGTGCCAGCAGTTTCAGGGGGTCGGGAAACACTGAAGCTTTCTTT
clone_size: few; d_call: .; j_call: TRBJ1-4; v_call: TRBV6-1; cdr3_length: 14; cdr3_aa: CASRRSNFNEKLFF; cdr3_nt: TGTGCCAGCCGGCGGTCCAACTTTAATGAAAAACTGTTTTTT
clone_size: .; d_call: .; j_call: TRBJ2-5; v_call: TRBV19; cdr3_length: 12; cdr3_aa: CASNPRGETQYF; cdr3_nt: TGTGCCAGTAACCCCCGGGGAGAGACCCAGTACTTC
clone_size: .; d_call: .; j_call: TRBJ1-1; v_call: TRBV5-1; cdr3_length: 13; cdr3_aa: CASSLATNTEAFF; cdr3_nt: TGCGCCAGCAGCTTGGCGACCAACACTGAAGCTTTCTTT
clone_size: .; d_call: TRBD2; j_call: TRBJ2-1; v_call: TRBV19; cdr3_length: 16; cdr3_aa: CASQRLAGGLYNEQFF; cdr3_nt: TGTGCCAGCCAGCGACTAGCGGGGGGGCTGTACAATGAGCAGTTCTTC
clone_size: .; d_call: TRBD1; j_call: TRBJ2-5; v_call: TRBV28; cdr3_length: 15; cdr3_aa: CASNLGGQTRETQYF; cdr3_nt: TGTGCCAGCAATCTAGGGGGCCAAACTAGGGAGACCCAGTACTTC
clone_size: .; d_call: .; j_call: TRBJ1-2; v_call: TRBV6-6; cdr3_length: 16; cdr3_aa: CASSSGTNSAHYGYTF; cdr3_nt: TGTGCCAGCAGCTCCGGGACTAACTCAGCGCACTATGGCTACACCTTC
clone_size: .; d_call: .; j_call: TRBJ1-6; v_call: TRBV7-9; cdr3_length: 14; cdr3_aa: CASSVGSPTSPLHF; cdr3_nt: TGTGCCAGCAGCGTGGGTAGCCCAACTTCACCCCTCCACTTT
clone_size: .; d_call: TRBD2; j_call: TRBJ2-1; v_call: TRBV7-2; cdr3_length: 16; cdr3_aa: CASSLDGSGRYNEQFF; cdr3_nt: TGTGCCAGCAGCTTAGATGGTAGCGGGAGGTACAATGAGCAGTTCTTC
clone_size: .; d_call: .; j_call: TRBJ1-2; v_call: TRBV6-1; cdr3_length: 14; cdr3_aa: CASRPHGEGYGYTF; cdr3_nt: TGTGCCAGCAGACCTCACGGTGAGGGGTATGGCTACACCTTC
clone_size: .; d_call: .; j_call: TRBJ1-6; v_call: TRBV2; cdr3_length: 13; cdr3_aa: CASSEAHSSPLHF; cdr3_nt: TGTGCCAGCAGTGAAGCCCACAGTTCACCCCTCCACTTT
clone_size: few; d_call: .; j_call: TRBJ2-3; v_call: TRBV6-4; cdr3_length: 14; cdr3_aa: CASSRDGGTDTQYF; cdr3_nt: TGTGCCAGCAGCAGAGACGGGGGCACAGATACGCAGTATTTT
clone_size: .; d_call: TRBD1; j_call: TRBJ1-1; v_call: TRBV29-1; cdr3_length: 13; cdr3_aa: CSVMGQLNTEAFF; cdr3_nt: TGCAGCGTTATGGGACAGTTGAACACTGAAGCTTTCTTT
clone_size: .; d_call: TRBD1; j_call: TRBJ1-4; v_call: TRBV2; cdr3_length: 17; cdr3_aa: CASSEGGLGQGIEKLFF; cdr3_nt: TGTGCCAGCAGTGAAGGAGGGTTAGGACAGGGAATTGAAAAACTGTTTTTT
clone_size: .; d_call: TRBD1; j_call: TRBJ1-1; v_call: TRBV5-1; cdr3_length: 15; cdr3_aa: CASSVLTGGIAEAFF; cdr3_nt: TGCGCCAGCAGCGTCCTGACAGGGGGCATAGCTGAAGCTTTCTTT
clone_size: once; d_call: .; j_call: TRBJ1-2; v_call: TRBV5-1; cdr3_length: 15; cdr3_aa: CASSSRGGQADGYTF; cdr3_nt: TGCGCCAGCAGCTCCCGAGGGGGGCAGGCCGATGGCTACACCTTC
clone_size: .; d_call: TRBD1; j_call: TRBJ1-2; v_call: TRBV6-4; cdr3_length: 23; cdr3_aa: CASSDRRVGTGGPYRKSDYGYTF; cdr3_nt: TGTGCCAGCAGTGACCGCCGGGTTGGGACAGGGGGGCCATACCGCAAATCGGACTATGGCTACACCTTC
clone_size: .; d_call: TRBD1; j_call: TRBJ2-7; v_call: TRBV28; cdr3_length: 15; cdr3_aa: CASSRRQGSSYEQYF; cdr3_nt: TGTGCCAGCAGTCGTCGACAGGGTAGCTCCTACGAGCAGTACTTC